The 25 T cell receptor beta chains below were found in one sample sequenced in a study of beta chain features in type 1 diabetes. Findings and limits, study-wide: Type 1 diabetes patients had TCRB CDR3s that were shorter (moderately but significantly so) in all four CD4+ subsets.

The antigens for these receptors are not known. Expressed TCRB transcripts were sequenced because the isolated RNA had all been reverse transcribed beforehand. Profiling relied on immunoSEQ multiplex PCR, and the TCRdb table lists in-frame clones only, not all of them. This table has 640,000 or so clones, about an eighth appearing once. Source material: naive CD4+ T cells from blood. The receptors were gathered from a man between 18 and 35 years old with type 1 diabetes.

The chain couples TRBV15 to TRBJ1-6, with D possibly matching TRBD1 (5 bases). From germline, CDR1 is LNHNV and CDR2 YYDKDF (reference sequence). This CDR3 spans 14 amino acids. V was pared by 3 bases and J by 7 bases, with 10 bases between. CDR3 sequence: CATSSRDGNSPLHF. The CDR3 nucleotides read TGTGCCACCAGCAGCCGGGACGGGAATTCACCCCTCCACTTT.

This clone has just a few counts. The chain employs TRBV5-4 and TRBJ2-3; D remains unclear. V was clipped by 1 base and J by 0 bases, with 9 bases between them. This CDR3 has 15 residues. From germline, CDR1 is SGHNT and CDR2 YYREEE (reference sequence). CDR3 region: CASSLWATSTDTQYF. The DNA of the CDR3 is TGTGCCAGCAGCTTGTGGGCTACTAGCACAGATACGCAGTATTTT.

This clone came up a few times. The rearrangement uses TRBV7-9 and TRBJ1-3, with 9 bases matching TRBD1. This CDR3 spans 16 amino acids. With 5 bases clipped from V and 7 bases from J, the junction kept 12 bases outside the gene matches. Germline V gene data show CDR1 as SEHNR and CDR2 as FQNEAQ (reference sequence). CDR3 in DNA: TGTGCCAGCAGCCCAGGACTGGGACAGGGAAGTAACACCATATATTTT. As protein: CASSPGLGQGSNTIYF.

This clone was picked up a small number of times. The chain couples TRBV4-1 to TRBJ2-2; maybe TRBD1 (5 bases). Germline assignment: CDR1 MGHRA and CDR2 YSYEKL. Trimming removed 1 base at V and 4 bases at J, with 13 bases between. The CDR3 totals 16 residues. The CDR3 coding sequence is TGCGCCAGCAGCCAAGGGCAGGGTGGAGTCACCGGGGAGCTGTTTTTT. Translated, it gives CASSQGQGGVTGELFF.

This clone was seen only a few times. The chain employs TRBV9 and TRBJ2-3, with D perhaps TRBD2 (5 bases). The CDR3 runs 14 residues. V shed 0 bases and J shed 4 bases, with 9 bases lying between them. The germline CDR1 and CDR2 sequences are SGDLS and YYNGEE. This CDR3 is CASSVGRGPDTQYF. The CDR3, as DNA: TGTGCCAGCAGCGTAGGAAGAGGGCCAGATACGCAGTATTTT. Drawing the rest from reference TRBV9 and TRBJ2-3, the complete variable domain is DSGVTQTPKHLITATGQRVTLRCSPRSGDLSVYWYQQSLDQGLQFLIQYYNGEERAKGNILERFSAQQFPDLHSELNLSSLELGDSALYFCASSVGRGPDTQYFGPGTRLTVL.

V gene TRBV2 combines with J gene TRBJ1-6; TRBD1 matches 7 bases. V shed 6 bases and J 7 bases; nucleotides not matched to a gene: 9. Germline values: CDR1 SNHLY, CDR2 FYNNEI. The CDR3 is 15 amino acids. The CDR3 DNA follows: TGTGCCAGCAGGCTCGGGACAGCCCCGAATTCACCCCTCCACTTT. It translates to CASRLGTAPNSPLHF.

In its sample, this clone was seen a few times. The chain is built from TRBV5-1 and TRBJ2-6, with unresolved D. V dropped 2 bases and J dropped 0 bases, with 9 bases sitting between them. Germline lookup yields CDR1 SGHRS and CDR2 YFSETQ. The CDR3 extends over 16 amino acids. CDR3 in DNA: TGCGCCAGCAGCTTATCAGGTTTCTCTGGGGCCAACGTCCTGACTTTC. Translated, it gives CASSLSGFSGANVLTF.

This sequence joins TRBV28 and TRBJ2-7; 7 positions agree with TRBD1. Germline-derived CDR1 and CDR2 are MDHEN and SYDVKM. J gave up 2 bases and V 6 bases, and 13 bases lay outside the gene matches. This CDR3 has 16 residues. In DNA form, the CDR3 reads TGTGCCAGCAGCCTCCCCCCTGGGCAGGGGGCCTACGAGCAGTACTTC. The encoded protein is CASSLPPGQGAYEQYF.

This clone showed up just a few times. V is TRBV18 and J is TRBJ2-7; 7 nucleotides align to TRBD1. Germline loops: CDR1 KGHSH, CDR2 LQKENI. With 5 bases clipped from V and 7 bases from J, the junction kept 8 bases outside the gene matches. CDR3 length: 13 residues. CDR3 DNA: TGTGCCAGCTCAGCAACAGGGGATGGGGAGCAGTACTTC. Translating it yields CASSATGDGEQYF.

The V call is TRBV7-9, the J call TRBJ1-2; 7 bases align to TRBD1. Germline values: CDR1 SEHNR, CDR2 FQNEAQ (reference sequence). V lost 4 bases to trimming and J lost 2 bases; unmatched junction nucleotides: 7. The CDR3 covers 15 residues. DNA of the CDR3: TGTGCCAGCAGCTACCGACAGGGAGAGAACTATGGCTACACCTTC. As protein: CASSYRQGENYGYTF.

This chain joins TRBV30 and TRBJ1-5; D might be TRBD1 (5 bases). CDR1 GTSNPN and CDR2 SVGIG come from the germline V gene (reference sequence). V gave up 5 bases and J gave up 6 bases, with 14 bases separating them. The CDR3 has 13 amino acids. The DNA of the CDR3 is TGTGCCTGGGGAGGCTCAGGGCTTCAGCCCCAGCATTTT. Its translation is CAWGGSGLQPQHF.

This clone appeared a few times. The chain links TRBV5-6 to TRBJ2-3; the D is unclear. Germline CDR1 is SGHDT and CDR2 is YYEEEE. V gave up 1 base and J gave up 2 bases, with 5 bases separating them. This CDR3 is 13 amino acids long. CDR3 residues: CASSLQLTDTQYF. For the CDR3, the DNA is TGTGCCAGCAGCTTGCAGCTCACAGATACGCAGTATTTT. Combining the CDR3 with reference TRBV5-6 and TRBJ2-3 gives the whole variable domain DAGVTQSPTHLIKTRGQQVTLRCSPKSGHDTVSWYQQALGQGPQFIFQYYEEEERQRGNFPDRFSGHQFPNYSSELNVNALLLGDSALYLCASSLQLTDTQYFGPGTRLTVL.

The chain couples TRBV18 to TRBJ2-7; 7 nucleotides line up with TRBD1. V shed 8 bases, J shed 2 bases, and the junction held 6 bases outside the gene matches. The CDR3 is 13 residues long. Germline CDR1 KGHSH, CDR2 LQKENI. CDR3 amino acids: CASAPTGAYEQYF. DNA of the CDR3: TGTGCCAGCGCCCCCACAGGGGCCTACGAGCAGTACTTC.

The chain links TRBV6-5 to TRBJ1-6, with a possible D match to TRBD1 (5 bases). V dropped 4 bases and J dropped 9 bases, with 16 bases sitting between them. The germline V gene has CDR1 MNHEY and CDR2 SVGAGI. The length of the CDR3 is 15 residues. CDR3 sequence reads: CASSSEQGLTSPLHF. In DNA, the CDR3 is TGTGCCAGCAGTTCGGAGCAGGGTTTGACTTCACCCCTCCACTTT.

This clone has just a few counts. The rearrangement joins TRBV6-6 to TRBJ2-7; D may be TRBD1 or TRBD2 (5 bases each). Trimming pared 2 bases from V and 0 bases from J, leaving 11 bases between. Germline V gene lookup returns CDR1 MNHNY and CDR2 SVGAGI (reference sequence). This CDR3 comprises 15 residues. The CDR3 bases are TGTGCCAGCAGTTACGAGGGGTGGAGCTCCTACGAGCAGTACTTC. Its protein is CASSYEGWSSYEQYF.

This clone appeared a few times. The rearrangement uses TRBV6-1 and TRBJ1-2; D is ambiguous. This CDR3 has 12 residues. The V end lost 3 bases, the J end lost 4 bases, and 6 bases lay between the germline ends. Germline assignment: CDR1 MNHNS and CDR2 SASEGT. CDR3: CASSDRLYGYTF. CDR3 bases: TGTGCCAGCAGTGACCGTCTCTATGGCTACACCTTC.

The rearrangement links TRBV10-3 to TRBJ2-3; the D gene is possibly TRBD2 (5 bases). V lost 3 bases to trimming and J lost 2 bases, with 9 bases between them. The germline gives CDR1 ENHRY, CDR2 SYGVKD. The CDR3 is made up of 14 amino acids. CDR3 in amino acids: CAISDLGVTDTQYF. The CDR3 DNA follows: TGTGCCATCAGTGATCTCGGGGTCACAGATACGCAGTATTTT.

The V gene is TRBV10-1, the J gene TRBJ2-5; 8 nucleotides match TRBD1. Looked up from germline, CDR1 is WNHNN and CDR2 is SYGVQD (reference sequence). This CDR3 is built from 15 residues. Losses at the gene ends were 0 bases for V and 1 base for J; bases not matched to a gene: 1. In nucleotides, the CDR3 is TGCGCCAGCAGTGAGTCGACAGGGGTCCAAGAGACCCAGTACTTC. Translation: CASSESTGVQETQYF.

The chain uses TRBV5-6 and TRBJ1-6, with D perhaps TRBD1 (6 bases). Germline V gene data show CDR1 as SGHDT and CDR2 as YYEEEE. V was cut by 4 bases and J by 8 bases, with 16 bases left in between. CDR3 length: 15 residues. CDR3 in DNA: TGTGCCAGCAGCCCCATCGACAGGCAGGATTCACCCCTCCACTTT. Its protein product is CASSPIDRQDSPLHF.

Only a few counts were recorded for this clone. This chain's CDR3 is CATSRDLSPYNEQFF. The CDR3 DNA follows: TGTGCCACCAGCAGAGACCTGTCCCCCTACAATGAGCAGTTCTTC. The gene calls are TRBV15 and TRBJ2-1; D remains ambiguous. Germline V gene sequence: CDR1 LNHNV, CDR2 YYDKDF (reference sequence). The germline V and J ends were trimmed by 0 bases and 2 bases, with 8 bases remaining between them. CDR3 size: 15 residues.

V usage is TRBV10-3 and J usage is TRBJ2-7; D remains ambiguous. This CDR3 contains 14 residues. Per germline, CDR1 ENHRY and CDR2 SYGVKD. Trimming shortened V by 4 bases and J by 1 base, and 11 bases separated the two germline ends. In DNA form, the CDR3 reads TGTGCCATCAGTGCCGCCTCCAGGTCCTACGAGCAGTACTTC. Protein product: CAISAASRSYEQYF.

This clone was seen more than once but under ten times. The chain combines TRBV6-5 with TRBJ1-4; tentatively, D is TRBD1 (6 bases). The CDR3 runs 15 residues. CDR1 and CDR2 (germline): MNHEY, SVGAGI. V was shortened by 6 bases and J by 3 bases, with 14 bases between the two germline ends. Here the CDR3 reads CASSPRGWANEKLFF. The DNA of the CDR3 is TGTGCCAGCAGCCCCAGGGGATGGGCTAATGAAAAACTGTTTTTT.

The chain's CDR3 is CASSLPGLGNEQFF. The DNA for the CDR3 is TGCGCCAGCAGCTTACCGGGACTAGGGAATGAGCAGTTCTTC. This chain links TRBV5-1 with TRBJ2-1; 8 nucleotides match TRBD2. Germline lookup yields CDR1 SGHRS and CDR2 YFSETQ. The CDR3 runs to 14 residues. After removal of 2 bases from V and 7 bases from J, the junction contained 5 bases not matched to a gene.

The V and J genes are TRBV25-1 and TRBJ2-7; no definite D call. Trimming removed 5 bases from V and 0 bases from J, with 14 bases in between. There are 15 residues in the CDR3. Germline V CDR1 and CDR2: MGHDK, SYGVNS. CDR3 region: CASSPYTLSSYEQYF. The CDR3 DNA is TGTGCCAGCAGTCCATACACCTTGAGCTCCTACGAGCAGTACTTC.

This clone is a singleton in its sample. This CDR3 is CASSLAWSEGVGSTDTQYF. For the CDR3, the DNA is TGTGCCAGCAGCTTAGCGTGGTCCGAAGGGGTGGGTAGCACAGATACGCAGTATTTT. V is TRBV7-8 and J is TRBJ2-3, with a weak D call TRBD1 (5 bases). V was clipped by 0 bases and J by 0 bases, with 19 bases between them. Germline CDR1 SGHVS, CDR2 FQNEAQ. The CDR3 runs 19 residues.